One and the same sample provided the 26 T cell receptor beta chains below, sequenced in a study of PD-1 blockade in classical Hodgkin lymphoma. Clones were sequenced by immunoSEQ multiplex PCR, and TCRdb holds only the in-frame ones, with some missing. The table lists some 5,400 clones, roughly 90% of them singletons. Specified time point: newly diagnosed, previously untreated cHL patient sample. Investigators obtained CD8+ T cells from thawed PBMCs by magnetic negative selection. The specimen sequenced was CD8+ T cells from blood. All receptors derive from a human donor with classical Hodgkin lymphoma.

V gene TRBV7-6 combines with J gene TRBJ2-7, with 10 bases aligning to TRBD2. The CDR3 contains 16 residues. The trim removed 1 base at V and 2 bases at J, leaving 5 bases unmatched. The germline CDR1 and CDR2 sequences are SGHVS and FNYEAQ. For the CDR3, the DNA is TGTGCCAGCAGCTTAGAGGCTAGCGGGAGTCCCTACGAGCAGTACTTC. Its protein is CASSLEASGSPYEQYF. Combining the CDR3 with reference TRBV7-6 and TRBJ2-7 gives the whole variable domain GAGVSQSPRYKVTKRGQDVALRCDPISGHVSLYWYRQALGQGPEFLTYFNYEAQQDKSGLPNDRFSAERPEGSISTLTIQRTEQRDSAMYRCASSLEASGSPYEQYFGPGTRLTVT.

This clone was detected once. This sequence joins TRBV25-1 and TRBJ2-5, with TRBD2 matching over 7 bases. Germline assignment: CDR1 MGHDK and CDR2 SYGVNS. This CDR3 is 17 amino acids long. Trimming removed 4 bases from V and 0 bases from J; junction bases left unmatched: 11. CDR3 sequence (DNA): TGTGCCAGCAGTGCGGATTTAAGCGGGACGTACCAAGAGACCCAGTACTTC. Its translation is CASSADLSGTYQETQYF.

This clone was counted only a few times. The chain links TRBV10-1 to TRBJ2-5, with 7 bases fitting TRBD2. Germline V CDR1 and CDR2: WNHNN, SYGVQD (reference sequence). Trimming cost V 3 bases and J 5 bases; bases outside gene matches: 3. The CDR3 is 13 residues long. For the CDR3, the DNA is TGCGCCAGCAGTGACGGGAGGAGCGAGACCCAGTACTTC. It yields the protein CASSDGRSETQYF.

The chain recombines TRBV6-5 with TRBJ1-4; D is unresolved. Germline CDR1 reads MNHEY; CDR2 reads SVGAGI. The CDR3 runs 15 residues. V shed 5 bases and J shed 7 bases, with 17 bases lying between them. CDR3 loop: CASSPSEGAFEKLFF. As DNA, the CDR3 is TGTGCCAGCAGTCCGAGTGAGGGCGCCTTTGAAAAACTGTTTTTT.

J is TRBJ2-7 and V is TRBV4-2; 8 bases are shared with TRBD1. CDR1 is LGHNA, CDR2 YNFKEQ, per germline. The CDR3 has 14 amino acids. J lost 1 base, V lost 4 bases, and 3 bases had no gene match. CDR3 bases: TGTGCCAGCAGCCCCGGACAGGGATCCTACGAGCAGTACTTC. Its translation is CASSPGQGSYEQYF.

This clone was seen a few times. V is TRBV5-6 and J is TRBJ1-2; 10 nucleotides line up with TRBD1. The CDR3 length is 13 residues. V gave up 4 bases and J gave up 3 bases; unmatched junction bases: 0. Germline CDR1 SGHDT, CDR2 YYEEEE. The CDR3 reads CASSGQGDYGYTF. CDR3 bases: TGTGCCAGCAGCGGACAGGGGGACTATGGCTACACCTTC.

The chain employs TRBV2 and TRBJ1-2; the D gene is possibly TRBD1 (5 bases). Germline values: CDR1 SNHLY, CDR2 FYNNEI. Deletions cut 7 bases from V and 8 bases from J, with 14 bases between. The CDR3 sequence is 12 residues long. The CDR3 region is CASILGRRGYTF. CDR3 DNA: TGTGCCAGCATTCTGGGGCGCCGGGGCTACACCTTC. The full variable domain, completed using reference TRBV2 and TRBJ1-2, is EPEVTQTPSHQVTQMGQEVILRCVPISNHLYFYWYRQILGQKVEFLVSFYNNEISEKSEIFDDQFSVERPDGSNFTLKIRSTKLEDSAMYFCASILGRRGYTFGSGTRLTVV.

The chain is built from TRBV27 and TRBJ2-1; 7 bases map to TRBD2. Germline V lookup: CDR1 MNHEY, CDR2 SMNVEV (reference sequence). With 7 bases clipped from V and 5 bases from J, the junction kept 11 bases outside the gene matches. This CDR3 has 15 residues. CDR3 region: CASTTGASGHNEQFF. CDR3 nucleotide sequence: TGTGCCAGCACCACGGGAGCTAGCGGACACAATGAGCAGTTCTTC.

In nucleotides, the CDR3 is TGTGCCAGCAGCGAAGGGGGGGGAGGCTACACCTTC. It is translated as CASSEGGGGYTF. The chain carries TRBV5-4 and TRBJ1-2, with D perhaps matching TRBD1 (6 bases). Per germline, CDR1 SGHNT and CDR2 YYREEE (reference sequence). The CDR3 is 12 amino acids. Trimming removed 4 bases from V and 8 bases from J, with 12 bases in between.

DNA for the CDR3: TGTGCCTGGAGTGTAATGACAGGGCACAATCAGCCCCAGCATTTT. This translates into CAWSVMTGHNQPQHF. The J gene is TRBJ1-5, the V gene TRBV30, with TRBD1 matching over 7 bases. Trimming removed 0 bases from V and 3 bases from J; junction bases left unmatched: 5. From germline, CDR1 is GTSNPN and CDR2 SVGIG (reference sequence). This CDR3 is built from 15 residues.

Only a few counts were recorded for this clone. The CDR3 coding sequence is TGTGCCAGCAGTGAGGAAGAAGGTCCTTCCTACGAGCAGTACTTC. Its translation: CASSEEEGPSYEQYF. The genes are TRBV6-1 and TRBJ2-7; D call uncertain. The CDR3 is 15 residues long. V lost 3 bases and J 1 base, leaving 13 bases between the germline ends. The germline CDR1 and CDR2 sequences are MNHNS and SASEGT.

V and J are TRBV4-1 and TRBJ2-1; TRBD2 aligns across 11 bases. Looked up from germline, CDR1 is MGHRA and CDR2 is YSYEKL. With V trimmed by 1 base and J by 2 bases, 4 bases remained unmatched. This CDR3 has 17 residues. In nucleotides, the CDR3 is TGCGCCAGCAGCCAAGGCGGACTAGCGGGCACCTACAATGAGCAGTTCTTC. Encoded protein: CASSQGGLAGTYNEQFF.

The V and J genes are TRBV28 and TRBJ1-3; tentative D call: TRBD1 (5 bases). Trimming took off 5 bases at V and 0 bases at J, with 20 bases between the two ends. The germline V gene encodes CDR1 MDHEN and CDR2 SYDVKM. This CDR3 is built from 18 residues. CDR3 residues: CASSPSWGTRGSGNTIYF. The CDR3 DNA reads TGTGCCAGCAGTCCTTCCTGGGGGACGAGGGGCTCTGGAAACACCATATATTTT. The full variable domain, in which reference TRBV28 and TRBJ1-3 provide the parts outside the CDR3, is DVKVTQSSRYLVKRTGEKVFLECVQDMDHENMFWYRQDPGLGLRLIYFSYDVKMKEKGDIPEGYSVSREKKERFSLILESASTNQTSMYLCASSPSWGTRGSGNTIYFGEGSWLTVV.

The rearrangement joins TRBV7-9 to TRBJ2-1; D is possibly TRBD2 (5 bases). Looked up from germline, CDR1 is SEHNR and CDR2 is FQNEAQ (reference sequence). The germline V and J ends were trimmed by 1 base and 9 bases, with 16 bases remaining between them. The CDR3 totals 15 residues. The CDR3 loop is CASSLVWEFNGEQFF. The CDR3 nucleotides are TGTGCCAGCAGCTTAGTTTGGGAGTTTAATGGTGAGCAGTTCTTC.

This chain joins TRBV7-9 and TRBJ1-2; 7 nucleotides align to TRBD1. CDR3 length: 15 amino acids. The junction had 9 bases not matched to a gene; V was cut back by 5 bases and J by 3 bases. Germline CDR1 reads SEHNR; CDR2 reads FQNEAQ (reference sequence). The CDR3, as DNA: TGTGCCAGCAGCACAAACAGGGGAGTGGACTATGGCTACACCTTC. It codes for CASSTNRGVDYGYTF.

This clone has a single count. The chain combines TRBV7-6 with TRBJ2-1, with 9 bases identical to TRBD2. The CDR3 has 16 amino acids. J gave up 2 bases and V 3 bases, and 5 bases lay outside the gene matches. The V gene's germline CDR1 is SGHVS and CDR2 FNYEAQ. The CDR3: CASSFVAGGPYNEQFF. The CDR3 DNA reads TGTGCCAGCAGCTTCGTGGCGGGAGGGCCCTACAATGAGCAGTTCTTC.

J is TRBJ1-4 and V is TRBV25-1; D ambiguous. Trimming pared 5 bases from V and 5 bases from J, leaving 15 bases between. The CDR3 spans 15 residues. Germline assignment: CDR1 MGHDK and CDR2 SYGVNS. CDR3 residues: CASSRGPTPNEKLFF. CDR3 coding DNA: TGTGCCAGCAGTCGCGGGCCAACTCCAAATGAAAAACTGTTTTTT. The variable domain in full, with the rest retrieved from reference TRBV25-1 and TRBJ1-4, is EADIYQTPRYLVIGTGKKITLECSQTMGHDKMYWYQQDPGMELHLIHYSYGVNSTEKGDLSSESTVSRIRTEHFPLTLESARPSHTSQYLCASSRGPTPNEKLFFGSGTQLSVL.

The chain couples TRBV11-2 to TRBJ2-7; TRBD1 is a possible D gene (6 bases). This CDR3 region has 13 residues. Trimming took 5 bases from V and 3 from J, leaving 11 bases between them. Germline V gene data show CDR1 as SGHAT and CDR2 as FQNNGV. The CDR3 region is CASSPKQGYEQYF. CDR3 nucleotides: TGTGCCAGCAGCCCCAAACAGGGCTACGAGCAGTACTTC. The variable domain in full, with the rest retrieved from reference TRBV11-2 and TRBJ2-7, is EAGVAQSPRYKIIEKRQSVAFWCNPISGHATLYWYQQILGQGPKLLIQFQNNGVVDDSQLPKDRFSAERLKGVDSTLKIQPAKLEDSAVYLCASSPKQGYEQYFGPGTRLTVT.

This chain links TRBV7-9 with TRBJ2-7; D is perhaps TRBD2 (7 bases). The V end lost 4 bases, the J end lost 3 bases, and 28 bases lay between the germline ends. CDR3 length: 19 amino acids. The germline CDR1 and CDR2 sequences are SEHNR and FQNEAQ (reference sequence). The chain's CDR3 is CASSSTWGGTTGGGYEQYF. As DNA, the CDR3 is TGTGCCAGCAGCTCAACATGGGGGGGCACTACGGGAGGTGGCTACGAGCAGTACTTC.

The V and J genes are TRBV28 and TRBJ2-3; 8 bases line up with TRBD1. The trim removed 6 bases at V and 2 bases at J, leaving 4 bases unmatched. The germline V gene encodes CDR1 MDHEN and CDR2 SYDVKM. The CDR3 sequence is 14 residues long. The CDR3 DNA sequence: TGTGCCAGCAGGGGGGACAGGCACACAGATACGCAGTATTTT. Translated: CASRGDRHTDTQYF. The full variable domain, its missing parts supplied by reference TRBV28 and TRBJ2-3, is DVKVTQSSRYLVKRTGEKVFLECVQDMDHENMFWYRQDPGLGLRLIYFSYDVKMKEKGDIPEGYSVSREKKERFSLILESASTNQTSMYLCASRGDRHTDTQYFGPGTRLTVL.

The genes are TRBV29-1 and TRBJ1-5, with 10 bases lining up with TRBD1. V dropped 0 bases and J dropped 2; count of bases not matched to a gene: 1. This CDR3 is 15 amino acids long. Looked up from germline, CDR1 is SQVTM and CDR2 is ANQGSEA. The CDR3 spells CSVEEGTGGNQPQHF. The CDR3, as DNA: TGCAGCGTTGAAGAGGGGACAGGGGGCAATCAGCCCCAGCATTTT.

The J gene is TRBJ2-1, the V gene TRBV2; D not certain. Germline CDR1 SNHLY, CDR2 FYNNEI. V gave up 4 bases and J gave up 10 bases, with 2 bases separating them. The CDR3 consists of 9 residues. The CDR3 region is CASSAEQFF. The CDR3 bases are TGTGCCAGCAGTGCCGAGCAGTTCTTC.

The J gene is TRBJ1-1, the V gene TRBV7-9, with D tentatively TRBD1 (5 bases). Trimming removed 1 base at V and 11 bases at J, with 11 bases between. This CDR3 is 12 amino acids long. Germline values: CDR1 SEHNR, CDR2 FQNEAQ (reference sequence). The CDR3 region has the DNA TGTGCCAGCAGCTTAGGGGACCTGGTGGCTTTCTTT. This codes for CASSLGDLVAFF.

This clone was recorded a few times. The CDR3 DNA reads TGTGCCAGCAGTGACGGGAGCACAGATACGCAGTATTTT. It encodes CASSDGSTDTQYF. V usage is TRBV6-4 and J usage is TRBJ2-3, with D uncertain. CDR3 length: 13 residues. With 2 bases removed from V and 0 bases from J, the gap between germline ends came to 3 bases. Per germline, CDR1 MRHNA and CDR2 SNTAGT.

The genes are TRBV25-1 and TRBJ2-1, with a tentative D call TRBD2 (7 bases). V lost 4 bases to trimming and J lost 7 bases, with 14 bases between them. Per the germline V gene, CDR1 is MGHDK and CDR2 is SYGVNS. There are 14 residues in the CDR3. Here the CDR3 reads CASSGGAGENEQFF. In DNA form, the CDR3 reads TGTGCCAGCAGTGGGGGGGCGGGAGAAAATGAGCAGTTCTTC. Using reference TRBV25-1 and TRBJ2-1 for the parts outside the CDR3, the full variable domain is EADIYQTPRYLVIGTGKKITLECSQTMGHDKMYWYQQDPGMELHLIHYSYGVNSTEKGDLSSESTVSRIRTEHFPLTLESARPSHTSQYLCASSGGAGENEQFFGPGTRLTVL.

The chain uses TRBV6-4 and TRBJ2-1, with 9 bases fitting TRBD2. The CDR3 has 15 residues. The ends lost 0 bases at V and 8 bases at J; junction bases unmatched: 5. CDR1 is MRHNA, CDR2 SNTAGT, per germline. Written as DNA, the CDR3 is TGTGCCAGCAGTGACTCGGCGGGAGGGCCCCATGAGCAGTTCTTC. Its translation is CASSDSAGGPHEQFF.